These T cell receptor beta chains were read from a single sample in a study of cytomegalovirus exposure and HLA in healthy donors. Sequencing used immunoSEQ multiplex PCR; TCRdb keeps in-frame clones, though not all of them. The sample records approximately 130,000 clones, 50% to 75% being singletons. The sequencing sample was made of PBMCs. All receptors derive from a woman in her thirties or forties in good health and CMV-seronegative. Both conserved end residues are part of each CDR3. D genes are given only for firm matches. Some rows mark clone size as missing; the rest say once, few, many or name a class of expanded clone.

V: TRBV12-5; D: TRBD1; J: TRBJ1-2; size: .; CDR3: CASGVSQGHYGYTF; DNA: TGTGCTAGTGGTGTCTCACAGGGGCACTATGGCTACACCTTC
V: TRBV5-1; D: TRBD1; J: TRBJ1-2; size: few; CDR3: CASSLGFTGQTYGYTF; DNA: TGCGCCAGCAGCTTAGGTTTTACGGGACAGACTTATGGCTACACCTTC
V: TRBV6-5; D: .; J: TRBJ2-2; size: .; CDR3: CASRYRPALAGELFF; DNA: TGTGCCAGCAGGTACAGACCGGCACTAGCCGGGGAGCTGTTTTTT
V: TRBV19; D: TRBD1; J: TRBJ1-1; size: .; CDR3: CASVVGQGALTEAFF; DNA: TGTGCCAGTGTAGTTGGACAGGGGGCATTGACTGAAGCTTTCTTT
V: TRBV4-2; D: .; J: TRBJ2-1; size: .; CDR3: CASSQDLAQGDFPYNEQFF; DNA: TGTGCCAGCAGCCAAGATCTAGCGCAGGGAGACTTCCCCTACAATGAGCAGTTCTTC
V: TRBV2; D: TRBD1; J: TRBJ1-2; size: few; CDR3: CASSVRDRVGCTF; DNA: TGTGCCAGCAGTGTACGGGACAGGGTCGGATGCACCTTC
V: TRBV7-3; D: TRBD1; J: TRBJ1-1; size: .; CDR3: CASSVTGTDNEAFF; DNA: TGTGCCAGCAGCGTTACCGGGACAGATAATGAAGCTTTCTTT
V: TRBV4-2; D: .; J: TRBJ2-3; size: few; CDR3: CASSQDRSGTDTQYF; DNA: TGTGCCAGCAGCCAAGACAGGTCCGGCACAGATACGCAGTATTTT
V: TRBV29-1; D: .; J: TRBJ1-1; size: .; CDR3: CSVESGIGTEAFF; DNA: TGCAGCGTTGAGTCAGGGATTGGCACTGAAGCTTTCTTT
V: TRBV9; D: TRBD1; J: TRBJ1-1; size: .; CDR3: CASSVGWDSEAFF; DNA: TGTGCCAGCAGCGTAGGGTGGGACAGTGAAGCTTTCTTT
V: TRBV5-1; D: TRBD1; J: TRBJ1-3; size: .; CDR3: CASSFTGVSGNTIYF; DNA: TGCGCCAGCAGCTTTACAGGGGTGTCAGGAAACACCATATATTTT
V: TRBV5-4; D: .; J: TRBJ2-7; size: .; CDR3: CASSRSNVGEQYF; DNA: TGTGCCAGCAGCCGGTCTAACGTTGGCGAGCAGTACTTC
V: TRBV19; D: .; J: TRBJ1-2; size: .; CDR3: CASSFTGYGYTF; DNA: TGTGCCAGCTCTTTTACCGGCTATGGCTACACCTTC
V: TRBV27; D: TRBD1; J: TRBJ2-5; size: .; CDR3: CASSFTGDRGAETQYF; DNA: TGTGCCAGCAGTTTTACCGGGGACAGGGGGGCAGAGACCCAGTACTTC
V: TRBV19; D: .; J: TRBJ1-6; size: .; CDR3: CASTLGGTYNSPLHF; DNA: TGTGCCAGTACCCTCGGGGGGACCTATAATTCACCCCTCCACTTT
V: TRBV18; D: .; J: TRBJ2-7; size: .; CDR3: CASSPKGPGQFISYEQYF; DNA: TGTGCCAGCTCCCCTAAAGGTCCTGGACAGTTCATCTCCTACGAGCAGTACTTC
V: TRBV7-3; D: TRBD1; J: TRBJ2-2; size: .; CDR3: CASSLDREVGELFF; DNA: TGTGCCAGCAGTCTCGACAGGGAAGTCGGGGAGCTGTTTTTT
V: TRBV5-1; D: .; J: TRBJ2-7; size: .; CDR3: CASSPSLSYEQYF; DNA: TGCGCCAGCAGCCCCAGTCTCTCCTACGAGCAGTACTTC
V: TRBV10-3; D: .; J: TRBJ1-1; size: .; CDR3: CAISESGAEAFF; DNA: TGTGCCATCAGTGAGTCCGGGGCTGAAGCTTTCTTT
V: TRBV2; D: .; J: TRBJ2-7; size: .; CDR3: CASSSGAAYEQYF; DNA: TGTGCCAGCAGTTCTGGGGCGGCCTACGAGCAGTACTTC
V: TRBV5-1; D: TRBD1; J: TRBJ1-2; size: .; CDR3: CASSLAGTAPYTF; DNA: TGCGCCAGCAGCTTGGCCGGGACAGCTCCCTACACCTTC
V: TRBV28; D: .; J: TRBJ2-5; size: .; CDR3: CASSFNGVGETQYF; DNA: TGTGCTAGCAGTTTTAACGGGGTTGGGGAGACCCAGTACTTC
V: TRBV10-3; D: .; J: TRBJ1-3; size: .; CDR3: CAITSTVSSGNTIYF; DNA: TGTGCCATCACCTCGACTGTTAGCTCTGGAAACACCATATATTTT
V: TRBV9; D: .; J: TRBJ1-6; size: .; CDR3: CASSVPDSPLHF; DNA: TGTGCCAGCAGCGTACCCGATTCACCCCTCCACTTT
V: TRBV5-1; D: TRBD1; J: TRBJ2-3; size: .; CDR3: CASSLGQVTDTQYF; DNA: TGCGCCAGCAGCTTAGGACAGGTCACAGATACGCAGTATTTT
V: TRBV5-6; D: TRBD1; J: TRBJ2-4; size: few; CDR3: CASSSGTVKNIQYF; DNA: TGTGCCAGCAGCTCCGGGACAGTTAAAAACATTCAGTACTTC
V: TRBV7-2; D: .; J: TRBJ1-5; size: .; CDR3: CASSLGGGHNQPQHF; DNA: TGTGCCAGCAGCTTAGGAGGGGGACACAACCAGCCCCAGCATTTT
V: TRBV4-2; D: .; J: TRBJ2-7; size: .; CDR3: CASSQARLPSYEQYF; DNA: TGTGCCAGCAGCCAAGCGCGACTGCCCTCCTACGAGCAGTACTTC
V: TRBV19; D: .; J: TRBJ2-3; size: .; CDR3: CASSIESLFTDTQYF; DNA: TGTGCCAGTAGTATAGAGTCCCTCTTCACAGATACGCAGTATTTT
V: TRBV9; D: .; J: TRBJ2-4; size: .; CDR3: CASSVAPGNTPHIQYF; DNA: TGTGCCAGCAGCGTAGCTCCGGGTAACACACCACACATTCAGTACTTC
V: TRBV10-2; D: .; J: TRBJ2-3; size: once; CDR3: CASSERGDTQYF; DNA: TGCGCCAGCAGTGAAAGGGGGGATACGCAGTATTTT
V: TRBV5-4; D: .; J: TRBJ2-3; size: .; CDR3: CASSLVAGGTDTQYF; DNA: TGTGCCAGCAGCTTGGTAGCAGGGGGCACAGATACGCAGTATTTT
V: TRBV30; D: .; J: TRBJ1-2; size: .; CDR3: CAWVPGGNYGYTF; DNA: TGTGCCTGGGTCCCGGGAGGTAACTATGGCTACACCTTC
V: TRBV30; D: TRBD1; J: TRBJ2-7; size: few; CDR3: CAGRTGTGNYEQYF; DNA: TGTGCCGGAAGAACCGGGACAGGGAACTACGAGCAGTACTTC
V: TRBV6-1; D: .; J: TRBJ1-6; size: .; CDR3: CASSAQPNSSLHF; DNA: TGTGCCAGCAGTGCACAGCCAAATTCGTCCCTCCACTTT
V: TRBV10-3; D: .; J: TRBJ1-2; size: .; CDR3: CAISNAAPLNYGYTF; DNA: TGTGCCATCAGTAACGCAGCGCCCCTTAACTATGGCTACACCTTC
V: TRBV5-4; D: .; J: TRBJ1-1; size: .; CDR3: CASSPGGGSRGTEAFF; DNA: TGTGCCAGCAGCCCTGGGGGGGGCAGCCGAGGGACTGAAGCTTTCTTT